The 22 T cell receptor beta chains reported below all come from one sample, sequenced in a study of T cells in Graves' hyperthyroidism and ophthalmopathy. RNA transcripts served as the template for amplifying TCR beta CDR3 regions. First-round RT-PCR of the TCR CDR3 relied on the HTBI primer set. In TCRdb, the multiplex PCR reads were re-called with MiXCR into one record per CDR3 protein. The data show about 400,000 distinct CDR3 sequences, 13% seen once. The specimen sequenced was blood. These receptors were obtained from a woman aged 18 to 35 with Graves' hyperthyroidism.

This clonotype was seen many times. In DNA form, the CDR3 reads TGCAGCGTTGTCCGCCGTATGAACACTGAAGCTTTCTTT. Translated, it gives CSVVRRMNTEAFF. The chain carries TRBV29-1 and TRBJ1-1; D remains unclear. The CDR3 sequence is 13 residues long. Germline CDR1 reads SQVTM; CDR2 reads ANQGSEA. V lost 4 bases and J 0 bases, leaving 9 bases between the germline ends. The whole variable domain, filled in from reference TRBV29-1 and TRBJ1-1, reads SAVISQKPSRDICQRGTSLTIQCQVDSQVTMMFWYRQQPGQSLTLIATANQGSEATYESGFVIDKFPISRPNLTFSTLTVSNMSPEDSSIYLCSVVRRMNTEAFFGQGTRLTVV.

The rearrangement uses TRBV6-1 and TRBJ2-5; D is perhaps TRBD1 (5 bases). CDR1 and CDR2 from the germline V gene are MNHNS and SASEGT. V was shortened by 6 bases and J by 2 bases, with 16 bases between the two germline ends. The CDR3 totals 15 residues. CDR3 nucleotide sequence: TGTGCCAGCAGCCAAACGAACAGGCGACAAGAGACCCAGTACTTC. This encodes CASSQTNRRQETQYF.

This clonotype was detected a few times. The chain recombines TRBV7-9 with TRBJ2-4; a weak D match, TRBD2 (7 bases). This CDR3 has 16 amino acids. In germline, CDR1 is SEHNR, CDR2 FQNEAQ (reference sequence). The ends were cut back, 1 base at V and 0 bases at J, with 10 bases in the middle. CDR3 in DNA: TGTGCCAGCAGCTTAGTGGGGGGGCTAGCCAAAAACATTCAGTACTTC. It encodes CASSLVGGLAKNIQYF.

This chain connects TRBV18 to TRBJ1-3, with D tentatively TRBD1 (5 bases). Germline V gene sequence: CDR1 KGHSH, CDR2 LQKENI. Trimming removed 5 bases at V and 0 bases at J, with 14 bases between. This CDR3 is 16 amino acids long. The CDR3 coding sequence is TGTGCCAGCTCAAAACCCAGGGTACTCTCTGGAAACACCATATATTTT. As protein: CASSKPRVLSGNTIYF.

This chain links TRBV5-6 with TRBJ2-2, with D perhaps TRBD2 (5 bases). V lost 2 bases and J lost 7, with 9 bases in between. This CDR3 contains 13 residues. The germline gives CDR1 SGHDT, CDR2 YYEEEE. The CDR3 spells CASSLEGIGELFF. In DNA form, the CDR3 reads TGTGCCAGCAGCTTAGAGGGAATCGGGGAGCTGTTTTTT.

This clonotype was detected ten times or more. V usage is TRBV29-1 and J usage is TRBJ2-1; D remains ambiguous. Trimming stripped 4 bases from V and 10 bases from J, with 26 bases between. The germline V gene encodes CDR1 SQVTM and CDR2 ANQGSEA. The CDR3 contains 16 residues. For the CDR3, the DNA is TGCAGCGTTGCCCTAGGTAGAGGAGAATGGTTATCCGAGCAGTTCTTC. It yields the protein CSVALGRGEWLSEQFF.

This chain links TRBV20-1 with TRBJ2-7; tentative D call: TRBD1 (6 bases). V lost 3 bases and J lost 0, with 9 bases in between. Germline values: CDR1 DFQATT, CDR2 SNEGSKA (reference sequence). There are 13 residues in the CDR3. CDR3 in DNA: TGCAGTGCTAGCGACAGGTCCTCCTACGAGCAGTACTTC. This codes for CSASDRSSYEQYF.

This clonotype was counted many times. The gene calls are TRBV11-1 and TRBJ2-1, with 8 bases identical to TRBD1. The V gene end was trimmed by 0 bases and the J gene end by 0 bases; junction bases not matched to a gene: 4. This CDR3 comprises 17 residues. Germline V gene lookup returns CDR1 SGHAT and CDR2 FQDESV (reference sequence). The CDR3 nucleotides are TGTGCCAGCAGCTTAGCCAGGGGGCCCGGCTCCTACAATGAGCAGTTCTTC. This gives the protein CASSLARGPGSYNEQFF.

The chain employs TRBV10-3 and TRBJ1-6; no clear D. The CDR3 is made up of 15 amino acids. Looked up from germline, CDR1 is ENHRY and CDR2 is SYGVKD. Trimming shortened V by 5 bases and J by 5 bases, and 13 bases separated the two germline ends. CDR3 in DNA: TGTGCCATCAGTTCGCTCGGGCCGGATAATTCACCCCTCCACTTT. Translating gives CAISSLGPDNSPLHF.

In this sample, this clonotype turned up a few times. V usage is TRBV19 and J usage is TRBJ2-7, with a weak D call TRBD1 (6 bases). Trimming took off 5 bases at V and 1 base at J, with 12 bases between the two ends. CDR3 size: 14 residues. Germline V gene sequence: CDR1 LNHDA, CDR2 SQIVND (reference sequence). CDR3: CASSERTESYEQYF. The CDR3 nucleotides read TGTGCCAGTAGTGAACGGACAGAGTCCTACGAGCAGTACTTC.

This clonotype was seen repeatedly, ten times or more. V gene TRBV28 combines with J gene TRBJ1-2, with 8 nucleotides matching TRBD1. This CDR3 spans 17 amino acids. Germline V gene sequence: CDR1 MDHEN, CDR2 SYDVKM. V lost 7 bases, J lost 4 bases, and 17 bases stayed unmatched. CDR3 sequence: CASTIENSGTGTYGYTF. The CDR3 nucleotides read TGTGCCAGCACGATCGAGAACTCCGGGACAGGAACCTATGGCTACACCTTC.

This clonotype was seen repeatedly, ten times or more. V is TRBV6-2 or TRBV6-3 and J is TRBJ2-1, with 9 positions matching TRBD2. The CDR3 runs 17 residues. J was trimmed by 8 bases and V by 2 bases; bases with no gene match: 13. Looked up from germline, CDR1 is MNHEY and CDR2 is SVGEGT. This CDR3 is CASSYLPPGLAADEQFF. The CDR3 bases are TGTGCCAGCAGTTACCTACCGCCGGGACTAGCAGCGGATGAGCAGTTCTTC.

There are many counts of this clonotype. The chain recombines TRBV28 with TRBJ2-5, with D possibly matching TRBD1 (6 bases). V shed 4 bases and J shed 3 bases, with 15 bases lying between them. This CDR3 comprises 15 residues. Germline CDR1 MDHEN, CDR2 SYDVKM. In DNA, the CDR3 is TGTGCCAGCAGTTCCCCGCCGGGACAAGAAGAGACCCAGTACTTC. Encoded protein: CASSSPPGQEETQYF.

CDR3 coding DNA: TGTGCCAGCAGCAGTGACAGGGGTTCTAGCAATGAGCAGTTCTTC. This gives the protein CASSSDRGSSNEQFF. The gene calls are TRBV5-6 and TRBJ2-1; TRBD1 aligns across 8 bases. The germline gives CDR1 SGHDT, CDR2 YYEEEE. This CDR3 contains 15 residues. Trimming took 4 bases from V and 6 from J; bases not matched to a gene: 9.

Worth noting for this clonotype: One end of the junction fails to match germline, which may point to a read error. The V gene is TRBV14, the J gene TRBJ2-1, with D unresolved. The germline gives CDR1 SGHDN, CDR2 FVKESK. CDR3 length: 17 residues. The CDR3 DNA follows: TGTGCCTGCAGCCAAGAAGTTGTGGCTGTCTCCTACAATGAGCAGTTCTTC. It codes for CACSQEVVAVSYNEQFF.

This clonotype has a count of ten or more. The rearrangement joins TRBV7-3 to TRBJ2-1; weak D call: TRBD2 (6 bases). CDR1 is SGHTA and CDR2 is FQGTGA in the germline V gene. V dropped 4 bases and J dropped 6 bases, with 19 bases sitting between them. The length of the CDR3 is 16 residues. CDR3 sequence: CASSYFGSPASNEQFF. The CDR3 region has the DNA TGTGCCAGCAGCTATTTCGGGAGCCCCGCCTCCAATGAGCAGTTCTTC. The variable domain in full, completed from reference TRBV7-3 and TRBJ2-1, reads GAGVSQTPSNKVTEKGKYVELRCDPISGHTALYWYRQSLGQGPEFLIYFQGTGAADDSGLPNDRFFAVRPEGSVSTLKIQRTERGDSAVYLCASSYFGSPASNEQFFGPGTRLTVL.

Many counts were recorded for this clonotype. The CDR3 DNA reads TGTGCCAGCAGCCGCGGCACTAGCGGGAGCCGGGGCAATGAGCAGTTCTTC. As protein: CASSRGTSGSRGNEQFF. The chain couples TRBV27 to TRBJ2-1; 11 nucleotides line up with TRBD2. V lost 6 bases to trimming and J lost 6 bases; unmatched junction nucleotides: 13. This CDR3 spans 17 amino acids. The germline CDR1 and CDR2 sequences are MNHEY and SMNVEV (reference sequence).

J is TRBJ1-1 and V is TRBV4-1; the D is unclear. The CDR3 sequence is 14 residues long. V dropped 1 base and J dropped 6 bases, with 12 bases sitting between them. Germline CDR1 reads MGHRA; CDR2 reads YSYEKL. Written as DNA, the CDR3 is TGCGCCAGCAGCCAAGTGGTGGGCTACCCTGAAGCTTTCTTT. Encoded protein: CASSQVVGYPEAFF.

Many counts were recorded for this clonotype. The rearrangement links TRBV20-1 to TRBJ2-7; D not resolved. Germline CDR1 reads DFQATT; CDR2 reads SNEGSKA (reference sequence). The CDR3 totals 11 residues. Trimming cost V 4 bases and J 3 bases, with 7 bases left between them. CDR3 amino acids: CSANRNYEQYF. DNA of the CDR3: TGCAGTGCTAATCGGAACTACGAGCAGTACTTC.

This clonotype was counted ten times or more. The chain links TRBV7-2 to TRBJ2-2, with D tentatively TRBD1 or TRBD2 (6 bases each). CDR1 SGHTA and CDR2 FQGNSA come from the germline V gene. The CDR3 has 15 amino acids. The V gene lost 4 bases and the J gene lost 5 bases, with 14 bases spanning the gap. Here the CDR3 reads CASSYPRGVTGELFF. The CDR3 DNA sequence: TGTGCCAGCAGCTATCCGAGGGGGGTAACCGGGGAGCTGTTTTTT.

This clonotype was seen many times. The rearrangement links TRBV7-3 to TRBJ2-1; D possibly corresponds to TRBD2 (6 bases). Between the trimmed V and J ends, which lost 0 bases and 2 bases, there was a span of 11 bases. Looked up from germline, CDR1 is SGHTA and CDR2 is FQGTGA. The CDR3 has 16 amino acids. The CDR3 DNA follows: TGTGCCAGCAGCTTAACGTGGCGGGGAGCCTACAATGAGCAGTTCTTC. This sequence encodes CASSLTWRGAYNEQFF.

This clonotype was recorded at least ten times. The chain is built from TRBV18 and TRBJ1-4, with 8 bases lining up with TRBD1. Trimming cost V 5 bases and J 4 bases; bases outside gene matches: 6. This CDR3 comprises 15 residues. The V gene's germline CDR1 is KGHSH and CDR2 LQKENI. CDR3 sequence (DNA): TGTGCCAGCTCATACCGGGACAGGATTAATGAAAAACTGTTTTTT. Translation: CASSYRDRINEKLFF.